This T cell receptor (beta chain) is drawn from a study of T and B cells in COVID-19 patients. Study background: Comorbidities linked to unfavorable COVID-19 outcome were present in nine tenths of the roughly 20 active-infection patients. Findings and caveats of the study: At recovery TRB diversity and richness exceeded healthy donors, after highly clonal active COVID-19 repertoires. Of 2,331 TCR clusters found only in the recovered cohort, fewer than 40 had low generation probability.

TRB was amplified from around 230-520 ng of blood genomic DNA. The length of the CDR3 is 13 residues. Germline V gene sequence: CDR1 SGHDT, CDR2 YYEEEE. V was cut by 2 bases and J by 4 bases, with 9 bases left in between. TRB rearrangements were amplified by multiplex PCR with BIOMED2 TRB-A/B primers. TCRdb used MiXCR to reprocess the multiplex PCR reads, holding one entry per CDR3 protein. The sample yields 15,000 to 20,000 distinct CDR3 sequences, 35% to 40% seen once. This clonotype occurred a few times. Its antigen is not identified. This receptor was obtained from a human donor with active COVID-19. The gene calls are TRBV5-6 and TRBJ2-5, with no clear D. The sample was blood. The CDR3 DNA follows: TGTGCCAGCAGCTTATCAGGCCGAGAGACCCAGTACTTC. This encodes CASSLSGRETQYF.